This T cell receptor (beta chain) is drawn from a study of a mutant IDH1 vaccine in newly diagnosed glioma. In the study overall: Vaccinations were initiated 4-6 weeks following radiotherapy alone, or were given together with temozolomide cycles. Pretreatment consisted of radiotherapy, temozolomide, or both, with most receiving both.

As to time point: week 11, during vaccination. Each dose of the vaccine consisted of 300 ug of mutant IDH1 20-mer peptide, with topical imiquimod. Clones were sequenced by immunoSEQ multiplex PCR, and TCRdb holds only the in-frame ones, with some missing. The sample carries 100,000 to 120,000 clones, about 90% recorded once. A word on this clone: Its antigen is still unknown.

The sequence was obtained from a woman in her forties or fifties with glioma. This sample comprised PBMCs, obtained from a glioma patient whose treatment included an IDH1 peptide vaccine.

The CDR3 is CASSPAPQGEQFF. The CDR3 bases are TGTGCCAGCAGCCCTGCCCCCCAGGGTGAGCAGTTCTTC. The rearrangement links TRBV5-6 to TRBJ2-1; D is possibly TRBD1 (5 bases). Germline V gene lookup returns CDR1 SGHDT and CDR2 YYEEEE. V was pared by 4 bases and J by 9 bases, with 14 bases between. This CDR3 is 13 amino acids long.